Included here is one T cell receptor (beta chain) sequence, with context. V lost 2 bases, J lost 5 bases, and 15 bases stayed unmatched. The CDR3 is 17 residues long. From germline, CDR1 is SGHRS and CDR2 YFSETQ. This sample is part of a study of shared T cell receptors in the human thymus. Sequenced by immunoSEQ multiplex PCR; TCRdb stores in-frame clones only, minus some. The sample includes 55,000 to 75,000 clones, roughly 96% of them seen just once. The origin of this receptor is a human donor. The sample taken for sequencing was thymocytes. The chain recombines TRBV5-1 with TRBJ2-5; 7 bases align to TRBD2. Here the CDR3 reads CASSFRPAGRLVETQYF. CDR3 sequence (DNA): TGCGCCAGCAGCTTCCGTCCAGCGGGGAGGTTGGTGGAGACCCAGTACTTC.